This T cell receptor (beta chain) was identified in a study of cytomegalovirus exposure and HLA in healthy donors. Study-wide background: A subsequent analysis stated that the 120 or so validation repertoires were run on the same platform as the approximately 700 first-cohort repertoires. Notes on the study in general: Among TCR beta chains, those listed as cytomegalovirus-associated numbered around 180. One later analysis, an examination of the 90 to 150 validation repertoires, found that first-cohort TCR clusters tended to co-occur in them.

CDR1 is KGHSH and CDR2 is LQKENI in the germline V gene. CDR3 length equals 15 residues. V was pared by 5 bases and J by 0 bases, with 4 bases of the junction left unmatched. Remarks on this clone: Its antigen is undetermined.

Profiling relied on immunoSEQ multiplex PCR, and the TCRdb table lists in-frame clones only, not all of them. The sample carries 260,000 or so clones, roughly 89% recorded once. This receptor was obtained from a man younger than 35 in good health and CMV-seronegative. Sequencing input: PBMCs. V gene TRBV18 combines with J gene TRBJ2-7; 10 nucleotides line up with TRBD2. This CDR3 is CASSSGLADSYEQYF. In DNA, the CDR3 is TGTGCCAGCTCATCTGGACTAGCGGACTCCTACGAGCAGTACTTC.